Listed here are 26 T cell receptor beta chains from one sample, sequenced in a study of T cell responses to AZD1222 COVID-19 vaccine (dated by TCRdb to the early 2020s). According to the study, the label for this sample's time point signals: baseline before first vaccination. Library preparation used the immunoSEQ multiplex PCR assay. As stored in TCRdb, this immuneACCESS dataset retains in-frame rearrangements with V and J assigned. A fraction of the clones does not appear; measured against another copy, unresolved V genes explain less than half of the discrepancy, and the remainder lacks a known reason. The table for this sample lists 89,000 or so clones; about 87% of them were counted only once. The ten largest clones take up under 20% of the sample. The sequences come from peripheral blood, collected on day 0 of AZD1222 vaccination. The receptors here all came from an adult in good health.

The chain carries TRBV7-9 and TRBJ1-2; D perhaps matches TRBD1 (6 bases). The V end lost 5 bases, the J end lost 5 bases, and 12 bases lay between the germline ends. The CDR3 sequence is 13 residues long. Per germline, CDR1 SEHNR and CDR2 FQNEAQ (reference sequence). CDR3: CASSPGTLYGYTF. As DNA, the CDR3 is TGTGCCAGCAGCCCCGGGACATTGTATGGCTACACCTTC. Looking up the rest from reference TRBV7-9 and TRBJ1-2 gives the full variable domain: DTGVSQNPRHKITKRGQNVTFRCDPISEHNRLYWYRQTLGQGPEFLTYFQNEAQLEKSRLLSDRFSAERPKGSFSTLEIQRTEQGDSAMYLCASSPGTLYGYTFGSGTRLTVV.

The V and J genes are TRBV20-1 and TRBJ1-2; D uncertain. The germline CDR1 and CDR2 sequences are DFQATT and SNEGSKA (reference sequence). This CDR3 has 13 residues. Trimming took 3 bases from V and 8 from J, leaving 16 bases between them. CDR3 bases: TGCAGTGCTAGTGCCCGGCAAGTCCAAGGCTACACCTTC. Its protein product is CSASARQVQGYTF.

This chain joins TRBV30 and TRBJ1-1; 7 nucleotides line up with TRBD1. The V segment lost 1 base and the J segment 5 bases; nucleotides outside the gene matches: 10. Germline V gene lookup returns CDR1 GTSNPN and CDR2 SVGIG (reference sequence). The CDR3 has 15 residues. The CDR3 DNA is TGTGCCTGGAGTGCCCTCGACAGGGTTAGGACTGAAGCTTTCTTT. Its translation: CAWSALDRVRTEAFF.

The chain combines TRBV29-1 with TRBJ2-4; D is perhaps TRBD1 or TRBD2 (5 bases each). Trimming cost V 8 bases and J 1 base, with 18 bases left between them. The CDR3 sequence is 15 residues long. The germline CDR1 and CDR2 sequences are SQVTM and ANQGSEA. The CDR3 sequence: CSLSDSGAAKNIQYF. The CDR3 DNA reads TGCAGCTTGAGCGACTCCGGGGCCGCCAAAAACATTCAGTACTTC.

The CDR3 DNA follows: TGTGCCAGTAGTGCCGACAGGGAAGGAGACGAAAAACTGTTTTTT. Its translation is CASSADREGDEKLFF. V and J are TRBV19 and TRBJ1-4, with 7 bases aligning to TRBD1. Germline lookup yields CDR1 LNHDA and CDR2 SQIVND (reference sequence). The CDR3 loop spans 15 amino acids. With V trimmed by 5 bases and J by 8 bases, 11 bases remained unmatched.

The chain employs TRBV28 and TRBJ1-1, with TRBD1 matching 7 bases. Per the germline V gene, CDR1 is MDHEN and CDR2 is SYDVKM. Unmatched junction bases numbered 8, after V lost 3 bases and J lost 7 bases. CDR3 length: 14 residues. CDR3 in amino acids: CASSLRQGSLEAFF. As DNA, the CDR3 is TGTGCCAGCAGTTTGCGACAGGGATCCCTTGAAGCTTTCTTT.

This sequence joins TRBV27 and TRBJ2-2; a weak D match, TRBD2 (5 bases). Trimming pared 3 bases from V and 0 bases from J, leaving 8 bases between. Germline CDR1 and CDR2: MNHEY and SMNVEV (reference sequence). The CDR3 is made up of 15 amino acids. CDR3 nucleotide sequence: TGTGCCAGCAGTTTTGTACTAGCGAACACCGGGGAGCTGTTTTTT. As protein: CASSFVLANTGELFF.

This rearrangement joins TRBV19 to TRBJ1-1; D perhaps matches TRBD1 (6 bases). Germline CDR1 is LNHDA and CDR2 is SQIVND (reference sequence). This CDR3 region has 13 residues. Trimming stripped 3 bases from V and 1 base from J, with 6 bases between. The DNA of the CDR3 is TGTGCCAGTAGTATGGGACAGAACACTGAAGCTTTCTTT. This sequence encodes CASSMGQNTEAFF.

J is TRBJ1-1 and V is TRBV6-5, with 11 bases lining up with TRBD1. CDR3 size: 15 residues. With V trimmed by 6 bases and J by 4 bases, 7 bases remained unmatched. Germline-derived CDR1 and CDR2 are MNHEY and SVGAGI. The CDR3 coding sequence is TGTGCCAGCAGCCGAAGGGACAGGGGGACCACTGAAGCTTTCTTT. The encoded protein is CASSRRDRGTTEAFF.

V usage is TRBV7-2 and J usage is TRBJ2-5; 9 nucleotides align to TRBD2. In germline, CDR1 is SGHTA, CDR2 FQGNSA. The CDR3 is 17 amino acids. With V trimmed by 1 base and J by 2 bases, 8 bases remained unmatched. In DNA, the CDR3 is TGTGCCAGCAGCTTAGAGCCCCTTCTAGCGGGACAAGAGACCCAGTACTTC. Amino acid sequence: CASSLEPLLAGQETQYF. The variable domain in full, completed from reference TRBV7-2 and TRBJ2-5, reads GAGVSQSPSNKVTEKGKDVELRCDPISGHTALYWYRQSLGQGLEFLIYFQGNSAPDKSGLPSDRFSAERTGGSVSTLTIQRTQQEDSAVYLCASSLEPLLAGQETQYFGPGTRLLVL.

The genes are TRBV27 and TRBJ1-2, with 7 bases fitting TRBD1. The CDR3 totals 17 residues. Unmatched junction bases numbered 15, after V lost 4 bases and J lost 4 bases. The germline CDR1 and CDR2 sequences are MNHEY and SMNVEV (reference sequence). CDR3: CASSSVDRQGSSYGYTF. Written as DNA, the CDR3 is TGTGCCAGCAGTTCGGTAGATCGACAGGGATCCTCCTATGGCTACACCTTC.

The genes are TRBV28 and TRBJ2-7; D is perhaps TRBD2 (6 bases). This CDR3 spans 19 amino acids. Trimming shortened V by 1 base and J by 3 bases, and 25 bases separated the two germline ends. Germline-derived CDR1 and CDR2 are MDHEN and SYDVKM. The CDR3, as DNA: TGTGCCAGCAGTTTATTAATCTCCCTGGGAGCGGAGACTAGCTACGAGCAGTACTTC. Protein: CASSLLISLGAETSYEQYF. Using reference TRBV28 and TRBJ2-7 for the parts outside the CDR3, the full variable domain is DVKVTQSSRYLVKRTGEKVFLECVQDMDHENMFWYRQDPGLGLRLIYFSYDVKMKEKGDIPEGYSVSREKKERFSLILESASTNQTSMYLCASSLLISLGAETSYEQYFGPGTRLTVT.

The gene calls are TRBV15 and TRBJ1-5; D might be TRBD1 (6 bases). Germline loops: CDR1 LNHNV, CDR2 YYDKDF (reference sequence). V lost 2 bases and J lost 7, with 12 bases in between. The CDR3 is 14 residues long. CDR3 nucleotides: TGTGCCACCAGCAGAAAGGGGGGTTCCCAGCCCCAGCATTTT. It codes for CATSRKGGSQPQHF. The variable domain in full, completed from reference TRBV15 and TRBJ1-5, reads DAMVIQNPRYQVTQFGKPVTLSCSQTLNHNVMYWYQQKSSQAPKLLFHYYDKDFNNEADTPDNFQSRRPNTSFCFLDIRSPGLGDTAMYLCATSRKGGSQPQHFGDGTRLSIL.

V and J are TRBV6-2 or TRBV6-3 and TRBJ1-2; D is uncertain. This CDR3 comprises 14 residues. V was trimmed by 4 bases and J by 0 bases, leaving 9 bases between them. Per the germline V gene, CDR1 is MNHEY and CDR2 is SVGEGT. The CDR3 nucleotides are TGTGCCAGCAGTTTGGAAGGCTCTAACTATGGCTACACCTTC. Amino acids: CASSLEGSNYGYTF.

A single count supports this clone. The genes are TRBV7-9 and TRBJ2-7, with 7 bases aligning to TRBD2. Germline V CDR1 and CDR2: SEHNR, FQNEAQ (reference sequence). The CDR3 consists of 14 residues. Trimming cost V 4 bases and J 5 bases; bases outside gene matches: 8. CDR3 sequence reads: CASSYRDYMDEQYF. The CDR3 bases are TGTGCCAGCAGCTATCGGGACTATATGGACGAGCAGTACTTC.

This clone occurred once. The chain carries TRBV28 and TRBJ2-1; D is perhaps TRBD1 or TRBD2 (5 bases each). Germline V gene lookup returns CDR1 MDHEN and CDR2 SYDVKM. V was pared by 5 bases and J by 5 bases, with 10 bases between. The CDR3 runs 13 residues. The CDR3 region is CASSVGTDNEQFF. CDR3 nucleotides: TGTGCCAGCAGTGTCGGGACCGACAATGAGCAGTTCTTC.

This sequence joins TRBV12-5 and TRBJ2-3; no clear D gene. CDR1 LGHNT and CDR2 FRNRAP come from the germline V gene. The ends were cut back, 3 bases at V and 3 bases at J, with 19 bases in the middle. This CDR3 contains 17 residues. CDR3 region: CASGLSLSYPGTDTQYF. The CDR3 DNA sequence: TGTGCTAGTGGTTTAAGTCTCTCTTACCCTGGAACAGATACGCAGTATTTT.

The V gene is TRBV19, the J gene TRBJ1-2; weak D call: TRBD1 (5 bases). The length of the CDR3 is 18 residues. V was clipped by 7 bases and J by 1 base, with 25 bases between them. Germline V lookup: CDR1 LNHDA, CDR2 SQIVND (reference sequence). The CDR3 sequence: CASMDPRIAGEGNYGYTF. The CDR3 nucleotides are TGTGCCAGTATGGATCCGAGAATCGCGGGGGAGGGTAACTATGGCTACACCTTC.

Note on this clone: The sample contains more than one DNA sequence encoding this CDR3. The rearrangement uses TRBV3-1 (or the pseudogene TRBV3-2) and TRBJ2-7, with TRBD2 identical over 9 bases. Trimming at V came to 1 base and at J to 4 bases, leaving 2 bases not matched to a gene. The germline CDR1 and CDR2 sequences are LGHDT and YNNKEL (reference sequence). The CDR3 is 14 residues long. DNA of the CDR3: TGTGCCAGCAGCCAAGGTAGCGGGAGTTACGAGCAGTACTTC. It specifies CASSQGSGSYEQYF.

This CDR3 reads CASSHTSHGNEQFF. CDR3 DNA: TGTGCCAGCAGCCACACTAGCCACGGGAATGAGCAGTTCTTC. The rearrangement joins TRBV3-1 (or the pseudogene TRBV3-2) to TRBJ2-1; a possible D gene is TRBD2 (6 bases). Germline assignment: CDR1 LGHDT and CDR2 YNNKEL (reference sequence). The CDR3 runs 14 residues. V was trimmed by 3 bases and J by 7 bases, leaving 13 bases between them.

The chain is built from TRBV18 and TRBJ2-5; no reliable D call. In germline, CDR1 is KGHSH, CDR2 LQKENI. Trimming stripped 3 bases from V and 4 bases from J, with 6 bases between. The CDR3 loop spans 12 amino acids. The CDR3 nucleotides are TGTGCCAGCTCACCCCCTGGAGAGACCCAGTACTTC. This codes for CASSPPGETQYF.

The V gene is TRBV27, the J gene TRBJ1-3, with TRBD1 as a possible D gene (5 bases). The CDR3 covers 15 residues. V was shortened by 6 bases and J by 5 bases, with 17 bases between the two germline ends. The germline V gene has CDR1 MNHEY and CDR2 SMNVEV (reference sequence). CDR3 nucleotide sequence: TGTGCCAGCAGCTCTAAGAGTGGGGGAAGAAACACCATATATTTT. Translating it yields CASSSKSGGRNTIYF.

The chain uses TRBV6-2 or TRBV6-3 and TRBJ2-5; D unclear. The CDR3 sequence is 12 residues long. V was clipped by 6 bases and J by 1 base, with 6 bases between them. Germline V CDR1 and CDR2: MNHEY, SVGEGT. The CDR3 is CASSSIQETQYF. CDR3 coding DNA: TGTGCCAGCAGCTCGATCCAAGAGACCCAGTACTTC.

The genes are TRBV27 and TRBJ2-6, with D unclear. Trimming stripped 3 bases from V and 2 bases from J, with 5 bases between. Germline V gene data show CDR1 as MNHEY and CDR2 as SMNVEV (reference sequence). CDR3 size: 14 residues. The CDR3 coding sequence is TGTGCCAGCAGTTTCTTGCCTGGGGCCAACGTCCTGACTTTC. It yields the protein CASSFLPGANVLTF.

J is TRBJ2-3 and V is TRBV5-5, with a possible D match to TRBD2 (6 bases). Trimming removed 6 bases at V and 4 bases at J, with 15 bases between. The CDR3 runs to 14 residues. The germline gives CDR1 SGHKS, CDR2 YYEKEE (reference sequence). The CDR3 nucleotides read TGTGCCAGCACTGGGGGGAGGAGCGCAGATACGCAGTATTTT. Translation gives CASTGGRSADTQYF.

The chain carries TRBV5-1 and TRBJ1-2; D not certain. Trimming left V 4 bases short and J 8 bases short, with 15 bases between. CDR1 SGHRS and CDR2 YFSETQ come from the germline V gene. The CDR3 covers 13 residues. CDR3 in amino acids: CASSPDQTWGYTF. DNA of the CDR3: TGCGCCAGCAGCCCCGACCAAACCTGGGGCTACACCTTC.